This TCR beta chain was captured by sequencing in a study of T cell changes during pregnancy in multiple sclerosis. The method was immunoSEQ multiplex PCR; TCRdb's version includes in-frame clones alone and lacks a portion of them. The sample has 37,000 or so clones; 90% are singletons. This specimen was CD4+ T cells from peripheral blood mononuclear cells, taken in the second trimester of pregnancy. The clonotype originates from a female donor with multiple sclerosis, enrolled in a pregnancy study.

For the CDR3, the DNA is TGTGCCAGCAGCCCGGGGGTCGAGCAGTACTTC. Residues: CASSPGVEQYF. The chain carries TRBV6-5 and TRBJ2-7; D is perhaps TRBD2 (6 bases). The CDR3 has 11 amino acids. In germline, CDR1 is MNHEY, CDR2 SVGAGI. Trimming left V 6 bases short and J 6 bases short, with 9 bases between.